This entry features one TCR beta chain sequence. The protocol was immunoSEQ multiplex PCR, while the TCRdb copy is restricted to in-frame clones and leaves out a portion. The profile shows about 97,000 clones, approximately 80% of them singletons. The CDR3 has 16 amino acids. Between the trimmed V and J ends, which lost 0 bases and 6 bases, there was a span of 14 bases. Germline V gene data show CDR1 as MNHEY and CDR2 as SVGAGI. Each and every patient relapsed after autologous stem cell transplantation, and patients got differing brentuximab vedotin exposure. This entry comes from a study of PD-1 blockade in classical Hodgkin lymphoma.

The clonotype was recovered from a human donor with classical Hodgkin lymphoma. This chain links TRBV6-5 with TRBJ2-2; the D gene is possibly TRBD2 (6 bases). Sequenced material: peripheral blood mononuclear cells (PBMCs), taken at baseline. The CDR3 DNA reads TGTGCCAGCAGTTACTCGGAGGGAGTAAAAGCCGGGGAGCTGTTTTTT. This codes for CASSYSEGVKAGELFF.